Listed here is a single TCR beta chain. This specimen comes from a study of blood T cell repertoires in COVID-19. Per the germline V gene, CDR1 is LNHNV and CDR2 is YYDKDF (reference sequence). This CDR3 is built from 16 residues. Trimming cost V 5 bases and J 2 bases, with 18 bases left between them. Using immunoSEQ multiplex PCR, the repertoire was profiled, and TCRdb retains in-frame clones only, with some absent. The table has hundreds of thousands of clones, approximately 88% seen once. Input material: PBMCs or T cells enriched from blood (not recorded which). This clonotype was sampled from a middle-aged woman with acute COVID-19. The chain employs TRBV15 and TRBJ1-1; D might be TRBD1 (5 bases). The CDR3 region has the DNA TGTGCCACCAGCCCCTACCTGGGGGGAACAAACACTGAAGCTTTCTTT. Its translation: CATSPYLGGTNTEAFF.